Shown below are 14 T cell receptor beta chains from a single sample sequenced in a study of shared clonotypes between healthy human individuals. Sequencing used immunoSEQ multiplex PCR; TCRdb keeps in-frame clones, though not all of them. The sample comprises approximately 1.4 million clones, nearly 99% of which are singletons, and about 0.4% rests with the top ten. Sequencing was performed on naive CD4+ T cells sorted from blood. Noted subset: CD45RA+ positively selected. The source is a man aged 30 to 39 in good health.

CDR3 sequence: CASSPWGGAYEQYF. The CDR3 DNA follows: TGTGCCAGCTCACCATGGGGGGGGGCCTACGAGCAGTACTTC. The chain combines TRBV18 with TRBJ2-7, with TRBD2 matching 7 bases. The CDR3 runs to 14 residues. V gave up 2 bases and J gave up 2 bases; unmatched junction bases: 3. Germline V gene sequence: CDR1 KGHSH, CDR2 LQKENI.

The chain is built from TRBV16 and TRBJ2-2; 7 bases fit TRBD2. In germline, CDR1 is KGHSY, CDR2 FQNENV. This CDR3 is 16 amino acids long. J gave up 1 base and V 5 bases, and 7 bases lay outside the gene matches. CDR3 region: CASSKWASGNTGELFF. Written as DNA, the CDR3 is TGTGCCAGCAGCAAATGGGCTAGCGGGAACACCGGGGAGCTGTTTTTT.

The chain carries TRBV7-9 and TRBJ2-5; D is unclear. Per the germline V gene, CDR1 is SEHNR and CDR2 is FQNEAQ (reference sequence). Trimming left V 4 bases short and J 4 bases short, with 22 bases between. The CDR3 has 17 amino acids. The CDR3 region is CASSSSKGFVRVETQYF. CDR3 coding DNA: TGTGCCAGCAGCTCCTCAAAGGGATTCGTAAGGGTAGAGACCCAGTACTTC. Variable domain in full (rest from reference TRBV7-9 and TRBJ2-5): DTGVSQNPRHKITKRGQNVTFRCDPISEHNRLYWYRQTLGQGPEFLTYFQNEAQLEKSRLLSDRFSAERPKGSFSTLEIQRTEQGDSAMYLCASSSSKGFVRVETQYFGPGTRLLVL.

The rearrangement links TRBV5-1 to TRBJ2-1; 7 nucleotides match TRBD1. Germline V gene lookup returns CDR1 SGHRS and CDR2 YFSETQ. With V trimmed by 4 bases and J by 7 bases, 8 bases remained unmatched. The CDR3 length is 14 residues. Here the CDR3 reads CASSLRTGWNEQFF. The CDR3 nucleotides are TGCGCCAGCAGCCTAAGGACAGGATGGAATGAGCAGTTCTTC. Using reference TRBV5-1 and TRBJ2-1 for the parts outside the CDR3, the full variable domain is KAGVTQTPRYLIKTRGQQVTLSCSPISGHRSVSWYQQTPGQGLQFLFEYFSETQRNKGNFPGRFSGRQFSNSRSEMNVSTLELGDSALYLCASSLRTGWNEQFFGPGTRLTVL.

V usage is TRBV19 and J usage is TRBJ1-1; 7 bases align to TRBD1. With 4 bases clipped from V and 3 bases from J, the junction kept 11 bases outside the gene matches. CDR1 and CDR2 (germline): LNHDA, SQIVND (reference sequence). This CDR3 has 16 amino acids. In nucleotides, the CDR3 is TGTGCCAGTAGTAGGGGAAGGACAGGCAGGGACACTGAAGCTTTCTTT. Its translation: CASSRGRTGRDTEAFF.

This clone showed up just once. The rearrangement links TRBV5-8 to TRBJ1-5; TRBD1 might be the D (5 bases). The germline V and J ends were trimmed by 3 bases and 3 bases, with 13 bases remaining between them. The CDR3 totals 15 residues. Germline V CDR1 and CDR2: SGHTS, YDEGEE. The CDR3 here is CASSYGGTTNQPQHF. The CDR3 DNA reads TGTGCCAGCAGCTATGGGGGAACCACCAATCAGCCCCAGCATTTT.

The genes are TRBV18 and TRBJ1-2; 10 bases agree with TRBD1. This CDR3 region has 18 residues. The germline V gene has CDR1 KGHSH and CDR2 LQKENI. J lost 8 bases, V lost 3 bases, and 18 bases had no gene match. CDR3 region: CASSPNSGTGAFQGGYTF. CDR3 sequence (DNA): TGTGCCAGCTCACCCAACTCCGGGACAGGGGCCTTCCAGGGGGGCTACACCTTC.

The chain couples TRBV10-3 to TRBJ2-5; 8 bases map to TRBD1. Germline CDR1 and CDR2: ENHRY and SYGVKD. The CDR3 covers 13 residues. J was trimmed by 4 bases and V by 6 bases; bases with no gene match: 4. CDR3 region: CAISTQGVETQYF. Written as DNA, the CDR3 is TGTGCCATCAGCACACAGGGGGTAGAGACCCAGTACTTC.

The chain couples TRBV11-2 to TRBJ2-7; D not resolved. The CDR3 has 14 amino acids. V shed 4 bases and J shed 2 bases, with 12 bases lying between them. CDR1 and CDR2 (germline): SGHAT, FQNNGV. The CDR3 DNA is TGTGCCAGCAGCTCCTCTAGAGGAACCTACGAGCAGTACTTC. This translates into CASSSSRGTYEQYF.

V usage is TRBV25-1 and J usage is TRBJ2-7; 10 bases fit TRBD2. J gave up 6 bases and V 3 bases, and 14 bases lay outside the gene matches. The V gene's germline CDR1 is MGHDK and CDR2 SYGVNS. The CDR3 is made up of 17 amino acids. The CDR3 DNA sequence: TGTGCCAGCAGTGACTCCTTGACTAGCGGGTATTTGGCCGAGCAGTACTTC. Its translation is CASSDSLTSGYLAEQYF.

This chain links TRBV7-8 with TRBJ1-2; 7 positions agree with TRBD1. The ends lost 1 base at V and 8 bases at J; junction bases unmatched: 10. The CDR3 loop spans 15 amino acids. Germline V lookup: CDR1 SGHVS, CDR2 FQNEAQ. CDR3 sequence reads: CASSLEPQGVLGYTF. CDR3 coding DNA: TGTGCCAGCAGCTTAGAGCCCCAGGGGGTTCTCGGCTACACCTTC.

On this clone itself: The same CDR3 is also encoded by other DNA sequences in this sample. This chain links TRBV10-3 with TRBJ2-7; TRBD2 might be the D (5 bases). Germline V lookup: CDR1 ENHRY, CDR2 SYGVKD. The CDR3 is 13 residues long. The germline V and J ends were trimmed by 5 bases and 1 base, with 9 bases remaining between them. The CDR3 loop is CAISNRGSYEQYF. CDR3 DNA sequence: TGTGCCATCAGTAACCGGGGATCCTACGAGCAGTACTTC.

This CDR3 is CATGQGVNQPQHF. CDR3 in DNA: TGTGCCACCGGACAGGGGGTGAATCAGCCCCAGCATTTT. This sequence joins TRBV10-3 and TRBJ1-5; TRBD1 aligns across 10 bases. Germline trimming cut 10 bases from V and 4 bases from J; bases unmatched to any gene: 4. The germline V gene has CDR1 ENHRY and CDR2 SYGVKD. The CDR3 has 13 amino acids.

Of note for this clone: In the same sample, other DNA sequences code for this CDR3. The chain has TRBV2 and TRBJ1-5; a possible D gene is TRBD1 (5 bases). Germline V CDR1 and CDR2: SNHLY, FYNNEI. Between the trimmed V and J ends, which lost 3 bases and 7 bases, there was a span of 7 bases. This CDR3 has 12 amino acids. The CDR3 DNA reads TGTGCCAGCAGTGAGGGGCAGCAGCCCCAGCATTTT. Its translation: CASSEGQQPQHF.